This record looks at one T cell receptor (beta chain) sequence and its context. Its antigen is currently unknown. This may arise from a read error, as a much more abundant clone is one base away. TCRdb re-derived calls from the PCR reads in MiXCR, one entry per CDR3 protein. The sample carries roughly 90,000 distinct CDR3 sequences, 20% to 25% recorded once. Per germline, CDR1 MGHRA and CDR2 YSYEKL. The CDR3 sequence is 15 residues long. Based on a CD8+CD4-CCR7+CD45RA+ profile, naive CD8 T cells were sorted. This sample stems from a study of molecular identifiers for immune sequencing clone quantification. Study-level findings and limits: Sizes of highly expanded clones could be underestimated through identical TCRs sharing a barcode. In naive cells, under 1% of molecules belonged to clones above 20 RNA copies, against over 97% in effector cells.

The origin of this receptor is a human donor in good health. Some libraries in this study had Jurkat cell RNA spiked in. The sequencing input was naive CD8+ T cells from blood, with Jurkat cell RNA spiked in. Subset defined: FACS-sorted CD8+CD4-CCR7+CD45RA+ naive T cells. The chain has TRBV4-1 and TRBJ2-3, with D perhaps TRBD2 (7 bases). Here the CDR3 reads CASSPREGGADAQYF. The CDR3 DNA sequence: TGCGCCAGCAGCCCGAGAGAGGGGGGGGCAGATGCGCAGTATTTT.